The entry that follows covers one TCR beta chain sequence. Generated by immunoSEQ multiplex PCR, the TCRdb table keeps only in-frame clones and is missing some. This table has some 40,000 clones, 90% to 95% appearing once. These data belong to a study of control samples from healthy donors and cancer patients. The source of this sequence is a man between 60 and 75 years old in good health. Source material: blood.

For the CDR3, the DNA is TGTGCCAGCAGCGGGACAGGGACAGAGACCCAGTACTTC. Its translation is CASSGTGTETQYF. The chain combines TRBV11-3 with TRBJ2-5, with TRBD1 matching over 9 bases. The CDR3 extends over 13 amino acids. Trimming cost V 5 bases and J 4 bases; bases outside gene matches: 2. Germline V lookup: CDR1 SGHNT, CDR2 YENEEA.